This is a list of T cell receptor beta chains from one sample in a study of somatic mutations in cytotoxic T cells in rheumatoid arthritis. Sequencing was performed with immunoSEQ multiplex PCR; in TCRdb, only in-frame clones are kept and a portion is missing. The table shows around 6,800 clones, with around two thirds occurring only once. The specimen sequenced was CD8+ T cells sorted from blood. The receptors shown here come from an adult with rheumatoid arthritis. The CDR3 runs from the conserved cysteine through the conserved F or W. D genes are given only for firm matches. Clone size is not always given. Where it is, it says once, few, many or a class for expanded clones.

TRBJ2-7,TRBV4-3,.,16,.,TGCGCCAGCAGCCAAGGGTACCAGGGGGGCTCCTACGAGCAGTACTTC,CASSQGYQGGSYEQYF
TRBJ1-6,TRBV2,.,12,.,TGTGCCAGCAGCGGCCGTAATTCACCCCTCCACTTT,CASSGRNSPLHF
TRBJ1-6,TRBV4-1,few,16,.,TGCGCCAGCAGCCAAGAAGCCGCAGGGTGGGGTTCACCCCTCCACTTT,CASSQEAAGWGSPLHF
TRBJ1-2,TRBV2,.,14,.,TGTGCCAGCAGTGGTGAAGCGACAAACTATGGCTACACCTTC,CASSGEATNYGYTF
TRBJ1-2,TRBV19,.,15,TRBD1,TGTGCCAGTAGTATAGGCCCAGGGGGCGTCTATGGCTACACCTTC,CASSIGPGGVYGYTF
TRBJ1-5,TRBV6-1,.,15,.,TGTGCCACCGTCGACGGACCTTATAGCAATCAGCCCCAGCATTTT,CATVDGPYSNQPQHF
TRBJ2-3,TRBV30,.,16,TRBD2,TGTGCCTGGAGGGCCCGACTAGCGGGTCTTACAGATACGCAGTATTTT,CAWRARLAGLTDTQYF
TRBJ2-1,TRBV5-1,.,16,TRBD2,TGCGCCAGCAGCCGCGGGGGAGGAATGTCCTACAATGAGCAGTTCTTC,CASSRGGGMSYNEQFF
TRBJ2-2,TRBV19,.,12,.,TGTGCCTCGGAGGGTAACACCGGGGAGCTGTTTTTT,CASEGNTGELFF
TRBJ2-1,TRBV4-1,.,17,.,TGCGCCAGCAGCCAAGATCAGGCTTCCCTCTCCTACAATGAGCAGTTCTTC,CASSQDQASLSYNEQFF
TRBJ2-6,TRBV5-1,.,15,.,TGCGCCAGCAGCTTGGGGGGGACGGGGGCCAACGTCCTGACTTTC,CASSLGGTGANVLTF
TRBJ1-6,TRBV5-1,.,15,TRBD1,TGCGCCAGCAGCCCAACGACAGGGATCAATTCACCCCTCCACTTT,CASSPTTGINSPLHF
TRBJ2-2,TRBV30,few,12,.,TGTGCCTTCTGGGACCGACCCGGGGAGCTGTTTTTT,CAFWDRPGELFF